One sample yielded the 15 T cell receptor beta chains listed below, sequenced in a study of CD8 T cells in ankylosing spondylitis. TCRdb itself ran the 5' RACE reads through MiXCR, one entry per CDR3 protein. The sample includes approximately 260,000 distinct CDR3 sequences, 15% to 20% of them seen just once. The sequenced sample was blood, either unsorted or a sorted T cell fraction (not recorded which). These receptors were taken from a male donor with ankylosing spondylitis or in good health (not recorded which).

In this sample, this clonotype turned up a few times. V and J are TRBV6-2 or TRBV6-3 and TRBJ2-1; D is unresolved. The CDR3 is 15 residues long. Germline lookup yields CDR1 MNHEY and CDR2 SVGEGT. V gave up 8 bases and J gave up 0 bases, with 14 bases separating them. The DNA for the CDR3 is TGTGCCAGCGGGGTTTTTGTGAGCTCCTACAATGAGCAGTTCTTC. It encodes CASGVFVSSYNEQFF.

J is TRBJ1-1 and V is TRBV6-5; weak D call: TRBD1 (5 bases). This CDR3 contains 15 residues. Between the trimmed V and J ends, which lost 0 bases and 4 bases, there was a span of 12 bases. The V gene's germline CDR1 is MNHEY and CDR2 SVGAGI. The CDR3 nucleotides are TGTGCCAGCAGTTACTCGGGGGATATGGGCACTGAAGCTTTCTTT. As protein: CASSYSGDMGTEAFF.

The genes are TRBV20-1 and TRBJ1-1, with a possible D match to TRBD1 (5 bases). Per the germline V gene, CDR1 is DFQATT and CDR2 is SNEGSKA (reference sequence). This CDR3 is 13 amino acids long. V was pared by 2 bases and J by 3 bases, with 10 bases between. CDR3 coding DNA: TGCAGTGCTAGAAGCTCGGGGGACACTGAAGCTTTCTTT. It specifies CSARSSGDTEAFF.

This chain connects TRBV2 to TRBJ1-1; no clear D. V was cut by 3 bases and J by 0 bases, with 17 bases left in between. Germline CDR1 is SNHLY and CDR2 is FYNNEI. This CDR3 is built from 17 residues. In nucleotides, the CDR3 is TGTGCCAGCAGTGATGAGTCCTTGTTGGGTATGAACACTGAAGCTTTCTTT. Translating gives CASSDESLLGMNTEAFF. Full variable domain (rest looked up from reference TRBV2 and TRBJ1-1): EPEVTQTPSHQVTQMGQEVILRCVPISNHLYFYWYRQILGQKVEFLVSFYNNEISEKSEIFDDQFSVERPDGSNFTLKIRSTKLEDSAMYFCASSDESLLGMNTEAFFGQGTRLTVV.

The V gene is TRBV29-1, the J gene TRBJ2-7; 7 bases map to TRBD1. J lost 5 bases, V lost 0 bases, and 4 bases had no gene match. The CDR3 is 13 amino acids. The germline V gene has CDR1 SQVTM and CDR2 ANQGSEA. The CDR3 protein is CSVEENTGDEQYF. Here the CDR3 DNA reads TGCAGCGTTGAAGAAAATACAGGGGACGAGCAGTACTTC.

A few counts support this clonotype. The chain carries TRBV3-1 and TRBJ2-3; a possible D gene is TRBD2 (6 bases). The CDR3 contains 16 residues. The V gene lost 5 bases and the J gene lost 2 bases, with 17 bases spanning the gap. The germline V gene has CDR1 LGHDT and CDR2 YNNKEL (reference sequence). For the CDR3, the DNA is TGTGCCAGCAGCGGAGAGACTAGTGGGAACACAGATACGCAGTATTTT. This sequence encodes CASSGETSGNTDTQYF.

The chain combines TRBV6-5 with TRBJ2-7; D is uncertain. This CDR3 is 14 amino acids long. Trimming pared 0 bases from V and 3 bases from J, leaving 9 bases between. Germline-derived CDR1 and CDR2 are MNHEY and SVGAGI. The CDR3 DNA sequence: TGTGCCAGCAGTTACTCGAGTCCTGTCTACGAGCAGTACTTC. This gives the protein CASSYSSPVYEQYF.

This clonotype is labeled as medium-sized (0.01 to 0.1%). The CDR3 bases are TGTGCCAGCACCCAAGGAGGTACAGATACGCAGTATTTT. Residues: CASTQGGTDTQYF. The rearrangement uses TRBV27 and TRBJ2-3, with a tentative D call TRBD2 (5 bases). The CDR3 extends over 13 amino acids. Trimming removed 7 bases from V and 3 bases from J, with 11 bases in between. The germline gives CDR1 MNHEY, CDR2 SMNVEV (reference sequence).

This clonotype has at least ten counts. CDR3: CASSFRAADTQYF. The CDR3 DNA follows: TGTGCCAGCAGTTTCCGGGCCGCAGATACGCAGTATTTT. This chain uses TRBV28 with TRBJ2-3; D remains ambiguous. V shed 3 bases and J shed 4 bases, with 8 bases lying between them. CDR3 length: 13 residues. Germline V gene lookup returns CDR1 MDHEN and CDR2 SYDVKM.

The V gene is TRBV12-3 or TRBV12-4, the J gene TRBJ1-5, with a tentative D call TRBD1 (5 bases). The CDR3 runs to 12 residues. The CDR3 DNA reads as TGTGCGTCGGGGGAGGGCAATCAGCCCCAGCATTTT. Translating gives CASGEGNQPQHF.

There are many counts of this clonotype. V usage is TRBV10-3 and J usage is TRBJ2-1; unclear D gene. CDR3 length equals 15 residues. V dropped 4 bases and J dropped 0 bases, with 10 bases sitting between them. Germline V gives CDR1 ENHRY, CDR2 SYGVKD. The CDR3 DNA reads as TGTGCCATCAGTGGGGTTTTGGGCTCCTACAATGAGCAGTTCTTC. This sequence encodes CAISGVLGSYNEQFF.

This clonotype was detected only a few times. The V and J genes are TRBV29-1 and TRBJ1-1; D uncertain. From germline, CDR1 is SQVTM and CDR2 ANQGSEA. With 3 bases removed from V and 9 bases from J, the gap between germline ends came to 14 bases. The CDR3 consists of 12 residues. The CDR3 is CSVDDGNSQAFF. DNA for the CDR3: TGCAGCGTTGACGATGGGAACAGCCAAGCTTTCTTT.

This CDR3 reads CSARGSGEYEQYF. The CDR3 nucleotides are TGCAGTGCTAGAGGGTCAGGGGAGTACGAGCAGTACTTC. The chain uses TRBV20-1 and TRBJ2-7, with D possibly TRBD1 on 6 matching bases. Germline CDR1 reads DFQATT; CDR2 reads SNEGSKA (reference sequence). V lost 1 base to trimming and J lost 4 bases, with 11 bases between them. The CDR3 sequence is 13 residues long.

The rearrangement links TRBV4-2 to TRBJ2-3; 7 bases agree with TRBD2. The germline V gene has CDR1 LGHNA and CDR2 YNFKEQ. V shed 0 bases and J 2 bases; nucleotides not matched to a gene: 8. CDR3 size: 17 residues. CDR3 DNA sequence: TGTGCCAGCAGCCAAGATCAGGTGGCGGGAGACACAGATACGCAGTATTTT. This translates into CASSQDQVAGDTDTQYF.

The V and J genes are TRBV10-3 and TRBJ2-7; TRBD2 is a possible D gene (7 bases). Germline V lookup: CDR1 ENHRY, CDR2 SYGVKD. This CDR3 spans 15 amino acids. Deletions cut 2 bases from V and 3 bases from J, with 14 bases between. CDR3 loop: CAISEQGGGVYEQYF. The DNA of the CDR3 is TGTGCCATCAGTGAGCAAGGGGGAGGGGTCTACGAGCAGTACTTC.